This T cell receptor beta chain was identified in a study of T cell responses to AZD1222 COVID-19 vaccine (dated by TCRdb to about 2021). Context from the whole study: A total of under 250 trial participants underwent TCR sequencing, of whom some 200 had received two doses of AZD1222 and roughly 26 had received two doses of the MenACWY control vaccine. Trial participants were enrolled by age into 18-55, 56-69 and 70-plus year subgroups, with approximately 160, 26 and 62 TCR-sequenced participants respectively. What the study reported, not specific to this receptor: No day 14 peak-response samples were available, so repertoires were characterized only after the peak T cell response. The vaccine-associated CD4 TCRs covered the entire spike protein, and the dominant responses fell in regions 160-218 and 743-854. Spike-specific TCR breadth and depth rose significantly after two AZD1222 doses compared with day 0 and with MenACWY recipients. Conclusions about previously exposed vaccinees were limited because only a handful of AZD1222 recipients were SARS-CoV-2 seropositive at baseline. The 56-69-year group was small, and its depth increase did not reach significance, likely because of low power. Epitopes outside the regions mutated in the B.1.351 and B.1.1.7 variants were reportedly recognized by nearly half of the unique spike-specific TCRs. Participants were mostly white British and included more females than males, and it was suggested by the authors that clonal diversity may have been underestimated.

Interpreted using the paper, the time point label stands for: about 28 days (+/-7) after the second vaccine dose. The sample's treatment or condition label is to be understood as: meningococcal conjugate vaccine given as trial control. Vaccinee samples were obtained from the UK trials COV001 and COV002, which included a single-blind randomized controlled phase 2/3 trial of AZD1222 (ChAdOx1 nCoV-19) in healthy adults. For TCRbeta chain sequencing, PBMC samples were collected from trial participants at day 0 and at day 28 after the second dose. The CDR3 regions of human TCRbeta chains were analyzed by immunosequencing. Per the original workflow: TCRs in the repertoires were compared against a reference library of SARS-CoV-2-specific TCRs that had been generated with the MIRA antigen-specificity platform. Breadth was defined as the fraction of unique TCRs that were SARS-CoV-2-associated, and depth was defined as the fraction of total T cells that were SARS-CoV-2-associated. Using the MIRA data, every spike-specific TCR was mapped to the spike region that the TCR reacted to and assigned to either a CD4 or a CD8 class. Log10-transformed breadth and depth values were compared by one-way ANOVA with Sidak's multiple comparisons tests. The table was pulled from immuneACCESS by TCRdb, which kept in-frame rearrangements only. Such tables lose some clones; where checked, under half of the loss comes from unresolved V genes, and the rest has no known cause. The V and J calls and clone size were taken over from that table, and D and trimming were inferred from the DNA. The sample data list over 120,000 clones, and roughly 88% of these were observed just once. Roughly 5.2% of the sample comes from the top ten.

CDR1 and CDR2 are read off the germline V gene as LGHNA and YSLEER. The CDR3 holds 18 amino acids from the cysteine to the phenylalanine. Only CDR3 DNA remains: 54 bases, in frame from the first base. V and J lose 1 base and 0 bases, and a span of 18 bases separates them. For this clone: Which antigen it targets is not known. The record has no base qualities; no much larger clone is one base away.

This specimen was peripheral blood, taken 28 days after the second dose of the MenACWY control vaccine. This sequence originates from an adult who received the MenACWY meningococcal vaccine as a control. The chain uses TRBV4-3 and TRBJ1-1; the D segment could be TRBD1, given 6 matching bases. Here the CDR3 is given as CASSQATGIPTMNTEAFF. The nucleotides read TGCGCCAGCAGCCAAGCCACAGGGATCCCAACCATGAACACTGAAGCTTTCTTT.